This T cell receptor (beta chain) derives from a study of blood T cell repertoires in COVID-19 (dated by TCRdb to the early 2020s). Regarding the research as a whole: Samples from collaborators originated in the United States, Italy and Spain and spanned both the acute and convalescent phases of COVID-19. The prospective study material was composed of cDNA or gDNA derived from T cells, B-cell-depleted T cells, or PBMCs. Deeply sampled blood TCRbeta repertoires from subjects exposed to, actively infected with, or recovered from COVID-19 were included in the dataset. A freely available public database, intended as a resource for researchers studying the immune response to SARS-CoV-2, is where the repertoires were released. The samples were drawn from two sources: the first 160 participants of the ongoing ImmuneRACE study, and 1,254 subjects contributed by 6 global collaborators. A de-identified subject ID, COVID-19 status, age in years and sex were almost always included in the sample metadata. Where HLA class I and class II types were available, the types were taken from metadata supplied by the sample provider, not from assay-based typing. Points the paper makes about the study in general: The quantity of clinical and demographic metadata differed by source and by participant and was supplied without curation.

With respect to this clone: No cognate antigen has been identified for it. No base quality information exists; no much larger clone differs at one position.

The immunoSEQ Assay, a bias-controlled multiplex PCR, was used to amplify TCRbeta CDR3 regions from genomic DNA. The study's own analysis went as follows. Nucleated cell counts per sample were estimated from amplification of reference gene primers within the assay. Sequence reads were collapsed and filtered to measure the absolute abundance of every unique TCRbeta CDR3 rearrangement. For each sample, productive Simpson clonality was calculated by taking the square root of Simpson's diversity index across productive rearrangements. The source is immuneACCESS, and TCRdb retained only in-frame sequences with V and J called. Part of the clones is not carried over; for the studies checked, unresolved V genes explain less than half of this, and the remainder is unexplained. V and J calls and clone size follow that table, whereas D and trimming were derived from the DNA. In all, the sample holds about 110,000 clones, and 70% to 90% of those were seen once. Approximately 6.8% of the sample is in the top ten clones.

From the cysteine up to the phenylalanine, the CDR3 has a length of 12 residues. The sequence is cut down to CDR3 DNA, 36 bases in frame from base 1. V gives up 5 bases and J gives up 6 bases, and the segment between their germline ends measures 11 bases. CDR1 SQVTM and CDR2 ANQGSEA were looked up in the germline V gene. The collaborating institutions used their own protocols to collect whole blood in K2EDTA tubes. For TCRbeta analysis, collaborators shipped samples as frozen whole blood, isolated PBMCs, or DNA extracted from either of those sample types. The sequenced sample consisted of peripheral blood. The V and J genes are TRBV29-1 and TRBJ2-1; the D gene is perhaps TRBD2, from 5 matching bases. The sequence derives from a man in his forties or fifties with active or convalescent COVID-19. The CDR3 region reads CSVWWEFNEQFF. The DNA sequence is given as TGCAGCGTTTGGTGGGAGTTCAATGAGCAGTTCTTC.